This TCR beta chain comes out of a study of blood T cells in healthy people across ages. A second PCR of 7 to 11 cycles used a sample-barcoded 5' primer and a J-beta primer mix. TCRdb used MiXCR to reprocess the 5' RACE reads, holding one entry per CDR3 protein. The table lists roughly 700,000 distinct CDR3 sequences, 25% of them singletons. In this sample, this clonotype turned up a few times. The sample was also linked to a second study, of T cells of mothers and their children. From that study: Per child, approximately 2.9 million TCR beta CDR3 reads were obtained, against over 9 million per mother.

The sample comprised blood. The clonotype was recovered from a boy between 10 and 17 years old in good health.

DNA for the CDR3: TGTGCCGCTCAGGCCGGGACAGGGGCTTCACCCCTCCACTTT. Protein sequence: CAAQAGTGASPLHF. The rearrangement joins TRBV2 to TRBJ1-6, with 10 positions matching TRBD1. The germline V gene encodes CDR1 SNHLY and CDR2 FYNNEI. The ends lost 11 bases at V and 9 bases at J; junction bases unmatched: 10. The length of the CDR3 is 14 residues.